This T cell receptor beta chain was profiled in a study of Tregs in tolerant kidney transplant recipients (dated 2019 in TCRdb). Turning to the overall study: Additional Treg samples were obtained from a roughly 3-day mixed lymphocyte reaction with belatacept, in some cases followed by a roughly 5-day donor restimulation, before recipient CD4+CD25+CD127- cells were sorted. During sorting of primary belatacept mixed lymphocyte reaction cultures, recipient cells were distinguished from donor cells with antibodies. Before combined kidney and bone marrow transplantation, this study identified donor-specific regulatory T cells using TCRbeta sequencing and then followed those same cells after transplant. In a few healthy controls, several methods of expanding Tregs specific for an allogeneic donor were compared by TCRbeta repertoire sequencing.

On this clone: Its target antigen remains unknown. There are no base qualities to consult, and no much larger clone falls within one base.

Here is what the overall study found, with its caveats: Biological reproducibility was not directly assessed, although technical replication error appeared to be minimal. The most biologically relevant and donor-specific TCRbeta repertoire appeared to be identified by expanding Tregs with activated donor B cells. Because the study included only a small number of patients, the results must be confirmed in larger populations and under other immunosuppression protocols.

Healthy control blood was obtained either as purchased buffy coats or from healthy volunteers. Healthy control blood was processed by Ficoll density gradient to PBMCs and cryopreserved; patient PBMCs were collected before and after transplant. Genomic DNA was extracted from sorted cells with the QIAGEN DNeasy Blood and Tissue Kit for TCRbeta CDR3 sequencing. Through immunoSEQ, high-throughput TCRbeta CDR3 sequencing was done commercially, including PCR amplification with internal controls and bias correction. The study's processing was this. Unique productive TCRbeta sequences were defined by CDR3 nucleotide sequence when primers matched and otherwise by CDR3 amino acid sequence together with Vbeta and Jbeta genes. A sequence was defined as donor-reactive if the sequence was expanded at least 5-fold in CFSE-low cells compared with unstimulated cells and had a frequency of at least 0.01% in CFSE-low cells. Jensen-Shannon divergence, calculated on the top 100 TCRbeta sequences ranked by frequency, was used to quantify repertoire divergence. For samples with multiple sequencing runs, sorting error was corrected in each run separately before the runs were combined. TCRdb holds this immuneACCESS table with in-frame rearrangements only. Some clones are missing; in checked studies, unresolved V genes explain under half, and the rest has no known cause. V, J and clone size are taken as reported in that table, and D and trimming were inferred from the DNA itself. The sample has under 45,000 clones on record, roughly 95% of them singletons. The ten biggest clones cover 0.3% to 0.4% of the sample.

From its cysteine to its phenylalanine, the CDR3 spans 15 amino acids. The retained sequence is limited to the CDR3, 45 bases, with the frame set at the first base. CDR1 and CDR2 are read off the germline V gene (reference sequence) as MNHEY and SMNVEV. V lost 5 bases and J lost 4 bases, and the count of bases not matched to a germline gene is 9. The chain couples TRBV27 to TRBJ1-2; 8 junctional bases match TRBD1. The sample consisted of Tregs from blood cultured with allogeneic cells. The receptor was derived from a human donor in good health. The bases are TGTGCCAGCAGTCCCCGGGACAGGAGGGTCTATGGCTACACCTTC. Its amino acids are CASSPRDRRVYGYTF.